Presented here are 5 T cell receptor beta chains from one specimen sequenced in a study of T cells in Graves' hyperthyroidism and ophthalmopathy. The CDR3 regions of TCR beta were amplified from RNA transcripts. With the HTBI primer set, the TCR CDR3 went through a first round of RT-PCR. TCRdb used MiXCR to reprocess the multiplex PCR reads, holding one entry per CDR3 protein. The sample records around 400,000 distinct CDR3 sequences, 13% being singletons. Sequenced material: blood. These receptors all stem from a woman between 18 and 29 years old with Graves' hyperthyroidism.

This clonotype came up many times. V gene TRBV6-1 combines with J gene TRBJ1-1; no clear D. CDR3 length equals 13 residues. Trimming pared 7 bases from V and 2 bases from J, leaving 11 bases between. Germline-derived CDR1 and CDR2 are MNHNS and SASEGT. CDR3 sequence reads: CASIRYSNTEAFF. DNA of the CDR3: TGTGCCAGCATTAGGTACAGTAACACTGAAGCTTTCTTT.

The rearrangement joins TRBV29-1 to TRBJ2-1; D gene unclear. CDR1 is SQVTM, CDR2 ANQGSEA, per germline. The CDR3 has 12 residues. The V end lost 1 base, the J end lost 4 bases, and 5 bases lay between the germline ends. The DNA for the CDR3 is TGCAGCGTTGAAGGGGGATACAATGAGCAGTTCTTC. Its translation: CSVEGGYNEQFF.

In this sample, this clonotype turned up many times. V and J are TRBV9 and TRBJ2-1; 8 bases map to TRBD1. Germline V gene lookup returns CDR1 SGDLS and CDR2 YYNGEE. The V segment lost 3 bases and the J segment 4 bases; nucleotides outside the gene matches: 6. The CDR3 has 15 residues. CDR3 sequence (DNA): TGTGCCAGCAGCGCTAGGGACAGGCAGTACAATGAGCAGTTCTTC. Translating gives CASSARDRQYNEQFF.

This clonotype was found many times. The chain carries TRBV20-1 and TRBJ1-2; D not resolved. The CDR3 consists of 15 residues. Germline V gives CDR1 DFQATT, CDR2 SNEGSKA (reference sequence). V dropped 0 bases and J dropped 1 base, with 12 bases sitting between them. The CDR3 region has the DNA TGCAGTGCTAGAGATGGGGAGGTTAATAACTATGGCTACACCTTC. Translated: CSARDGEVNNYGYTF.

The chain couples TRBV16 to TRBJ2-7; D is uncertain. The V gene's germline CDR1 is KGHSY and CDR2 FQNENV. The V end was cut by 2 bases, the J end by 0 bases, with 8 bases between. The CDR3 is 14 residues long. CDR3 sequence (DNA): TGTGCCAGCAGCCAAAGGGCGAGCTCCTACGAGCAGTACTTC. The encoded protein is CASSQRASSYEQYF.